A single TCR beta chain is shown here with its context. This specimen includes other DNA sequences encoding the same CDR3. Assay used: immunoSEQ multiplex PCR; TCRdb lists only in-frame clones, some missing. This table has fewer than 45,000 clones, approximately 90% appearing once. This record belongs to a study of T cell changes during pregnancy in multiple sclerosis. Germline lookup yields CDR1 MNHNS and CDR2 SASEGT. With 5 bases removed from V and 4 bases from J, the gap between germline ends came to 14 bases. This CDR3 has 14 amino acids. The TCR originated in a female donor with multiple sclerosis, enrolled in a pregnancy study. Here the sequenced sample was CD4+ T cells from peripheral blood mononuclear cells, taken in the first trimester of pregnancy. This chain uses TRBV6-1 with TRBJ1-1; no firm D call. CDR3 coding DNA: TGTGCCAGCAGTCTGTCAGGAGCGGGCACTGAAGCTTTCTTT. Residues: CASSLSGAGTEAFF.